This T cell receptor beta chain was sequenced during a study of blood T cell repertoires in COVID-19. Study-level background: The analysed material was cDNA or gDNA that came from T cells, B-cell-depleted T cells, or PBMCs.

In the original processing: Quantification of nucleated cells was approximated via reference gene primer amplification. Sequenced by immunoSEQ multiplex PCR; TCRdb stores in-frame clones only, minus some. V and J calls and clone size come straight from that table; D and trimming were deduced from the DNA. The sample includes about 160,000 clones, 80% to 90% of them seen just once. The CDR3 totals 15 residues. Trimming cost V 3 bases and J 3 bases; bases outside gene matches: 0. Germline assignment: CDR1 LGHNA and CDR2 YNFKEQ. The chain carries TRBV4-2 and TRBJ2-5; TRBD2 aligns across 14 bases. The TCR sequence derives from a man aged 65 to 85 with acute or convalescent COVID-19. The specimen was peripheral blood. This CDR3 reads CASSQTSGGEETQYF. DNA of the CDR3: TGTGCCAGCAGCCAGACTAGCGGGGGGGAAGAGACCCAGTACTTC.